These 25 T cell receptor beta chains share one sample of origin, sequenced in a study of T cell responses to AZD1222 COVID-19 vaccine. Using immunoSEQ multiplex PCR, the repertoire was profiled, and TCRdb retains in-frame clones only, with some absent. The sample holds fewer than 95,000 clones, about nine tenths seen once. The sequencing here drew on peripheral blood, taken 28 days after the second AZD1222 dose. All receptors derive from an adult who received the AZD1222 COVID-19 vaccine.

The V gene is TRBV3-1 (or the pseudogene TRBV3-2), the J gene TRBJ1-1, with D uncertain. Germline V gene data show CDR1 as LGHDT and CDR2 as YNNKEL (reference sequence). This CDR3 has 15 residues. V lost 5 bases, J lost 1 base, and 14 bases lay in between. The CDR3 spells CASSDLVGSNTEAFF. For the CDR3, the DNA is TGTGCCAGCAGCGACCTGGTTGGATCGAACACTGAAGCTTTCTTT.

CDR3: CASSPGHTSSYEQYF. The CDR3, as DNA: TGTGCCAGCAGCCCGGGACATACGAGCTCCTACGAGCAGTACTTC. The V call is TRBV7-9, the J call TRBJ2-7, with D maybe TRBD1 (6 bases). V gave up 5 bases and J gave up 0 bases, with 14 bases separating them. Germline V CDR1 and CDR2: SEHNR, FQNEAQ (reference sequence). The CDR3 loop spans 15 amino acids.

The genes are TRBV7-3 and TRBJ2-2; D might be TRBD1 or TRBD2, each matching 5 bases. V was shortened by 8 bases and J by 1 base, with 17 bases between the two germline ends. The germline V gene has CDR1 SGHTA and CDR2 FQGTGA. This CDR3 has 16 residues. The CDR3 spells CASGRGATQNTGELFF. The CDR3 DNA sequence: TGTGCCAGCGGGCGAGGGGCGACTCAGAACACCGGGGAGCTGTTTTTT.

This clone is a singleton in its sample. The V gene is TRBV4-1, the J gene TRBJ2-7; D is unresolved. Trimming took 1 base from V and 4 from J, leaving 8 bases between them. CDR3 length: 13 amino acids. Germline loops: CDR1 MGHRA, CDR2 YSYEKL. CDR3: CASSQGTDYEQYF. In nucleotides, the CDR3 is TGCGCCAGCAGCCAAGGGACGGATTACGAGCAGTACTTC.

The table lists this clone with a few counts. The gene calls are TRBV5-4 and TRBJ1-2; a weak D match, TRBD1 (6 bases). Trimming pared 4 bases from V and 2 bases from J, leaving 12 bases between. CDR1 is SGHNT, CDR2 YYREEE, per germline (reference sequence). The CDR3 is 14 residues long. CDR3 residues: CASSSGQRNYGYTF. Written as DNA, the CDR3 is TGTGCCAGCAGCAGCGGACAGCGAAACTATGGCTACACCTTC.

The chain carries TRBV19 and TRBJ1-1, with 8 bases that match TRBD1. CDR3 length: 14 amino acids. The ends lost 7 bases at V and 1 base at J; junction bases unmatched: 5. In germline, CDR1 is LNHDA, CDR2 SQIVND (reference sequence). The CDR3 loop reads CASTVGQGNTEAFF. The CDR3, as DNA: TGTGCCAGTACCGTCGGACAGGGGAACACTGAAGCTTTCTTT.

This clone has just a few counts. The chain carries TRBV21-1 and TRBJ1-5; the table assigns TRBD1, which was not confirmed against the DNA. TRBV21-1 is designated a pseudogene. The CDR3 totals 15 residues. The CDR3 nucleotides read TGTGCCAGCGGAGGACGACAGGGAAGCAATCAGCCCCAGCATTTT. Translated, it gives CASGGRQGSNQPQHF.

V gene TRBV7-2 combines with J gene TRBJ2-7; the match to TRBD2 covers 8 bases. Germline loops: CDR1 SGHTA, CDR2 FQGNSA. The length of the CDR3 is 14 residues. Losses at the gene ends were 4 bases for V and 5 bases for J; bases not matched to a gene: 7. CDR3 sequence reads: CASSSQRGSNEQYF. CDR3 bases: TGTGCCAGCAGCTCACAGCGGGGGTCGAACGAGCAGTACTTC. Full variable domain (remainder filled in from reference TRBV7-2 and TRBJ2-7): GAGVSQSPSNKVTEKGKDVELRCDPISGHTALYWYRQSLGQGLEFLIYFQGNSAPDKSGLPSDRFSAERTGGSVSTLTIQRTQQEDSAVYLCASSSQRGSNEQYFGPGTRLTVT.

The J gene is TRBJ1-2, the V gene TRBV9, with TRBD1 matching over 10 bases. Germline CDR1 reads SGDLS; CDR2 reads YYNGEE. The CDR3 length is 13 residues. J was trimmed by 10 bases and V by 3 bases; bases with no gene match: 6. CDR3 sequence: CASSGGTGVDYTF. CDR3 sequence (DNA): TGTGCCAGCAGCGGGGGGACAGGGGTGGACTACACCTTC.

The genes are TRBV7-2 and TRBJ1-5, with 10 positions matching TRBD1. Germline CDR1 reads SGHTA; CDR2 reads FQGNSA. Unmatched junction bases numbered 6, after V lost 3 bases and J lost 4 bases. The CDR3 totals 16 residues. CDR3 in amino acids: CASSFSGTGVNQPQHF. In DNA form, the CDR3 reads TGTGCCAGCAGCTTCTCCGGGACAGGGGTGAATCAGCCCCAGCATTTT.

This chain links TRBV18 with TRBJ1-1; 7 positions agree with TRBD1. Germline V gene data show CDR1 as KGHSH and CDR2 as LQKENI. J was trimmed by 4 bases and V by 2 bases; bases with no gene match: 4. This CDR3 is 14 amino acids long. The CDR3 sequence: CASSPKGAPTEAFF. As DNA, the CDR3 is TGTGCCAGCTCACCAAAGGGGGCTCCCACTGAAGCTTTCTTT.

The chain has TRBV6-1 and TRBJ2-1; D remains unclear. This CDR3 is built from 16 residues. Germline lookup yields CDR1 MNHNS and CDR2 SASEGT. Deletions cut 1 base from V and 6 bases from J, with 16 bases between. Written as DNA, the CDR3 is TGTGCCAGCAGTGAAGTAGGTGACTCCGTTCTCAATGAGCAGTTCTTC. This gives the protein CASSEVGDSVLNEQFF.

The chain is built from TRBV4-2 and TRBJ2-5; TRBD2 matches 11 bases. Trimming removed 0 bases from V and 12 bases from J; junction bases left unmatched: 3. In germline, CDR1 is LGHNA, CDR2 YNFKEQ. The CDR3 has 13 residues. This CDR3 is CASSQDLTSGEYF. As DNA, the CDR3 is TGTGCCAGCAGCCAAGATCTGACTAGCGGGGAGTACTTC.

This chain links TRBV5-1 with TRBJ2-7, with TRBD1 matching over 11 bases. Germline V lookup: CDR1 SGHRS, CDR2 YFSETQ. The CDR3 is 15 residues long. J was trimmed by 3 bases and V by 4 bases; bases with no gene match: 6. This CDR3 reads CASSNRDRGFYEQYF. The CDR3 DNA sequence: TGCGCCAGCAGCAACCGGGACAGGGGGTTCTACGAGCAGTACTTC. Looking up the rest from reference TRBV5-1 and TRBJ2-7 gives the full variable domain: KAGVTQTPRYLIKTRGQQVTLSCSPISGHRSVSWYQQTPGQGLQFLFEYFSETQRNKGNFPGRFSGRQFSNSRSEMNVSTLELGDSALYLCASSNRDRGFYEQYFGPGTRLTVT.

This chain links TRBV5-1 with TRBJ2-2; TRBD1 matches at 12 bases. The CDR3 runs to 18 residues. V lost 3 bases, J lost 3 bases, and 9 bases stayed unmatched. Germline CDR1 is SGHRS and CDR2 is YFSETQ. The chain's CDR3 is CASSSGQGASLDTGELFF. For the CDR3, the DNA is TGCGCCAGCAGCTCGGGACAGGGGGCTTCGTTGGACACCGGGGAGCTGTTTTTT.

The chain recombines TRBV27 with TRBJ1-1, with TRBD1 identical over 10 bases. The V and J ends lost 2 bases and 1 base, in that order; junction bases with no gene match: 10. Germline V gene data show CDR1 as MNHEY and CDR2 as SMNVEV (reference sequence). The CDR3 is made up of 18 amino acids. The CDR3 region has the DNA TGTGCCAGCAGTTTAACGACCCCCAGGACAGGGGGGAACACTGAAGCTTTCTTT. Its protein product is CASSLTTPRTGGNTEAFF.

The sample holds a few counts of this clone. This chain connects TRBV7-3 to TRBJ2-2; unclear D gene. Germline CDR1 is SGHTA and CDR2 is FQGTGA. This CDR3 has 14 residues. V lost 5 bases and J lost 5, with 12 bases in between. DNA of the CDR3: TGTGCCAGCAGCCCCCGACCGGGTACCGGGGAGCTGTTTTTT. Translation: CASSPRPGTGELFF.

The rearrangement links TRBV30 to TRBJ1-4; no clear D. The CDR3 covers 15 residues. CDR1 GTSNPN and CDR2 SVGIG come from the germline V gene (reference sequence). The V gene lost 0 bases and the J gene lost 4 bases, with 12 bases spanning the gap. The CDR3 DNA sequence: TGTGCCTGGAGTGTACACAGAACTAATAATGAAAAACTGTTTTTT. Its translation: CAWSVHRTNNEKLFF. Full variable domain (remainder filled in from reference TRBV30 and TRBJ1-4): SQTIHQWPATLVQPVGSPLSLECTVEGTSNPNLYWYRQAAGRGLQLLFYSVGIGQISSEVPQNLSASRPQDRQFILSSKKLLLSDSGFYLCAWSVHRTNNEKLFFGSGTQLSVL.

This sequence joins TRBV9 and TRBJ1-1, with D maybe TRBD1 (6 bases). The germline V gene encodes CDR1 SGDLS and CDR2 YYNGEE. The length of the CDR3 is 13 residues. Trimming removed 3 bases from V and 4 bases from J, with 10 bases in between. CDR3 nucleotide sequence: TGTGCCAGCAGCGCCGGGGGCGGCACTGAAGCTTTCTTT. Encoded protein: CASSAGGGTEAFF. Complete variable domain (other parts from reference TRBV9 and TRBJ1-1): DSGVTQTPKHLITATGQRVTLRCSPRSGDLSVYWYQQSLDQGLQFLIQYYNGEERAKGNILERFSAQQFPDLHSELNLSSLELGDSALYFCASSAGGGTEAFFGQGTRLTVV.

This chain connects TRBV3-1 (or the pseudogene TRBV3-2) to TRBJ2-1, with D hard to call. Germline V gene sequence: CDR1 LGHDT, CDR2 YNNKEL (reference sequence). The CDR3 has 13 amino acids. The V end lost 4 bases, the J end lost 2 bases, and 6 bases lay between the germline ends. The CDR3 DNA reads as TGTGCCAGCAGCCTACGGACCTACAATGAGCAGTTCTTC. Protein sequence: CASSLRTYNEQFF.

The chain joins TRBV30 to TRBJ1-2; TRBD1 is a possible D gene (5 bases). Trimming took off 0 bases at V and 2 bases at J, with 7 bases between the two ends. The length of the CDR3 is 13 residues. CDR1 and CDR2 (germline): GTSNPN, SVGIG (reference sequence). CDR3 residues: CAWSVGDNYGYTF. CDR3 coding DNA: TGTGCCTGGAGTGTAGGGGACAACTATGGCTACACCTTC.

The chain recombines TRBV27 with TRBJ1-1; TRBD1 is a possible D gene (6 bases). V was shortened by 3 bases and J by 4 bases, with 15 bases between the two germline ends. This CDR3 is 15 amino acids long. The germline gives CDR1 MNHEY, CDR2 SMNVEV (reference sequence). The CDR3 DNA reads as TGTGCCAGCAGTTTCGATGGGGGGCCCGGCACTGAAGCTTTCTTT. Amino acid sequence: CASSFDGGPGTEAFF.

This clone was detected once. The chain carries TRBV11-2 and TRBJ2-7, with a weak D call TRBD1 (6 bases). CDR1 is SGHAT and CDR2 is FQNNGV in the germline V gene. V lost 2 bases and J lost 3, with 23 bases in between. The CDR3 is made up of 18 amino acids. CDR3 amino acids: CASSLTLSFSKGGYEQYF. The CDR3 DNA follows: TGTGCCAGCAGCTTAACGTTATCCTTCTCGAAAGGGGGCTACGAGCAGTACTTC.

This chain uses TRBV30 with TRBJ2-3; no definite D call. This CDR3 comprises 12 residues. The V gene lost 0 bases and the J gene lost 2 bases, with 3 bases spanning the gap. The germline gives CDR1 GTSNPN, CDR2 SVGIG (reference sequence). The CDR3 DNA follows: TGTGCCTGGAGTGTAGCCACAGATACGCAGTATTTT. Translating gives CAWSVATDTQYF.

The chain is built from TRBV3-1 (or the pseudogene TRBV3-2) and TRBJ2-2, with a weak D call TRBD1 (6 bases). The germline V and J ends were trimmed by 4 bases and 7 bases, with 22 bases remaining between them. The CDR3 extends over 17 amino acids. The germline gives CDR1 LGHDT, CDR2 YNNKEL (reference sequence). The CDR3 nucleotides read TGTGCCAGCAGCCCCAACCCCATGGTACAGGGACACGGGGAGCTGTTTTTT. Protein product: CASSPNPMVQGHGELFF.